This T cell receptor beta chain was recovered during a study of shared clonotypes between healthy human individuals. Study in general: Three plates were used per donor for CD4 naive, three for CD4 memory, two for CD8 naive and one for CD8 memory. General study results and limits: Only blood was sampled, and tissue TCR repertoires likely differ from blood ones. For sorted subsets, rarefaction showed incomplete sequencing despite large depth.

The length of the CDR3 is 16 residues. There were only Caucasian adults among the donors, and all lived in Nashville, Tennessee. Details on this clone: What it binds is unknown.

The table came from immunoSEQ multiplex PCR; TCRdb's copy has only in-frame clones and leaves some out. The repertoire holds more than 2 million clones, with approximately 94% as singletons. The receptor was isolated from a man aged 18-30 years in good health. V usage is TRBV21-1 and J usage is TRBJ2-7; TRBD2, the table's D call, was not compared with the DNA. TRBV21-1 is labeled a pseudogene. The sample comprised naive CD4+ T cells sorted from blood. As to subset: CD45RA+ positively selected. The CDR3 nucleotides read TGTGCCAGCAGCAAGTTCTGCGGGAGGGAATCCTACGAGCAGTACTTC. Translating it yields CASSKFCGRESYEQYF.